The T cell receptor beta chain described here comes from a study of CD8 T cells in ankylosing spondylitis. Study findings and constraints: Reactive arthritis synovial fluid and blood were previously reported to contain some motif variants. Relatively rare in peripheral blood, disease-linked clones were also CD8+. A motif in TCR beta, a set of eight highly homologous variants, appeared characteristic of ankylosing spondylitis blood. Within matched ankylosing spondylitis synovial fluid, disease-linked clones were reportedly significantly enriched.

The table lists this clonotype with a few counts. The target antigen is unknown. Generation of TCR beta libraries employed quantitative 5'-RACE incorporating molecular barcodes. A single record per CDR3 protein comes from TCRdb applying MiXCR to the 5' RACE reads. This table holds fewer than 450,000 distinct CDR3 sequences, under 20% found once. V was shortened by 3 bases and J by 0 bases, with 9 bases between the two germline ends. The CDR3 covers 14 residues. Germline V gives CDR1 GTSNPN, CDR2 SVGIG (reference sequence). Source material: blood, either unsorted or a sorted T cell fraction (not recorded which). The chain joins TRBV30 to TRBJ1-5; possible D gene TRBD1, 5 bases. This clonotype was obtained from a male donor with ankylosing spondylitis. The CDR3: CAWRTANSNQPQHF. CDR3 sequence (DNA): TGTGCCTGGAGGACAGCTAATAGCAATCAGCCCCAGCATTTT.